One sample yielded the 4 T cell receptor beta chains listed below, sequenced in a study of control samples from healthy donors and cancer patients. Assay used: immunoSEQ multiplex PCR; TCRdb lists only in-frame clones, some missing. Among about 160,000 clones listed, 90% to 95% were seen once. The sample consisted of blood. Every receptor here comes from a woman between 35 and 50 years old in good health.

This chain links TRBV7-8 with TRBJ1-2; D may be TRBD1 (6 bases). CDR1 is SGHVS and CDR2 is FQNEAQ in the germline V gene. The CDR3 spans 13 residues. Trimming cost V 1 base and J 8 bases, with 11 bases left between them. Here the CDR3 reads CASSLDRAQGYTF. DNA for the CDR3: TGTGCCAGCAGCTTAGACAGGGCTCAAGGCTACACCTTC.

The chain employs TRBV28 and TRBJ1-2; no reliable D call. With 2 bases removed from V and 2 bases from J, the gap between germline ends came to 3 bases. Germline CDR1 MDHEN, CDR2 SYDVKM. The CDR3 consists of 12 residues. The CDR3 coding sequence is TGTGCCAGCAGTTTAAGGAACTATGGCTACACCTTC. It yields the protein CASSLRNYGYTF.

The chain carries TRBV7-2 and TRBJ1-3, with D unclear. The germline gives CDR1 SGHTA, CDR2 FQGNSA. V lost 5 bases to trimming and J lost 2 bases, with 13 bases between them. This CDR3 contains 15 residues. CDR3 in DNA: TGTGCCAGCAGCCCCGATTCCGGGACTGGAAACACCATATATTTT. As protein: CASSPDSGTGNTIYF. The full variable domain, its missing parts supplied by reference TRBV7-2 and TRBJ1-3, is GAGVSQSPSNKVTEKGKDVELRCDPISGHTALYWYRQSLGQGLEFLIYFQGNSAPDKSGLPSDRFSAERTGGSVSTLTIQRTQQEDSAVYLCASSPDSGTGNTIYFGEGSWLTVV.

V gene TRBV19 combines with J gene TRBJ1-1; no definite D call. V lost 1 base, J lost 4 bases, and 13 bases lay in between. In germline, CDR1 is LNHDA, CDR2 SQIVND (reference sequence). The CDR3 is made up of 15 amino acids. The DNA of the CDR3 is TGTGCCAGTAGTATAGGACCGGGTTGGGGCACTGAAGCTTTCTTT. It codes for CASSIGPGWGTEAFF.